Presented here are 27 T cell receptor beta chains from one specimen sequenced in a study of T cells after yellow fever vaccination. Each CDR3 protein is one row after TCRdb ran MiXCR on the 5' RACE reads. The data show hundreds of thousands of distinct CDR3 sequences, about 7.8% seen once. Sequenced material: PBMCs, taken roughly 45 days after the first yellow fever vaccination. Source of these receptors: a man in his late teens or twenties who received the YFV17D yellow fever vaccine.

This clonotype was observed a handful of times. The genes are TRBV20-1 and TRBJ1-2, with TRBD1 matching 8 bases. Germline loops: CDR1 DFQATT, CDR2 SNEGSKA (reference sequence). CDR3 size: 14 residues. J lost 0 bases, V lost 2 bases, and 2 bases had no gene match. The CDR3 DNA is TGCAGTGCTAGAACACAGGGGGCTAACTATGGCTACACCTTC. It is translated as CSARTQGANYGYTF.

This clonotype was observed a few times. The J gene is TRBJ1-2, the V gene TRBV10-3, with D possibly matching TRBD1 (5 bases). This CDR3 region has 15 residues. Germline CDR1 ENHRY, CDR2 SYGVKD. V shed 6 bases and J shed 8 bases, with 22 bases lying between them. CDR3 protein: CAIRPGSGEYEGYTF. CDR3 DNA sequence: TGTGCCATCAGGCCGGGATCGGGGGAATACGAAGGCTACACCTTC.

V is TRBV9 and J is TRBJ1-3; D might be TRBD1 (5 bases). The CDR3 totals 15 residues. Trimming removed 0 bases at V and 0 bases at J, with 7 bases between. Per germline, CDR1 SGDLS and CDR2 YYNGEE. CDR3 coding DNA: TGTGCCAGCAGCGTAGAGGGGAACTCTGGAAACACCATATATTTT. This encodes CASSVEGNSGNTIYF.

The rearrangement links TRBV20-1 to TRBJ2-1, with TRBD2 matching over 9 bases. Unmatched junction bases numbered 8, after V lost 0 bases and J lost 2 bases. The CDR3 runs 17 residues. Germline CDR1 DFQATT, CDR2 SNEGSKA (reference sequence). The CDR3 spells CSARDVVTSGPYNEQFF. CDR3 in DNA: TGCAGTGCTAGAGATGTGGTAACTAGCGGGCCCTACAATGAGCAGTTCTTC.

This chain connects TRBV6-5 to TRBJ1-2; 11 positions match TRBD1. Looked up from germline, CDR1 is MNHEY and CDR2 is SVGAGI. CDR3 length: 16 residues. The V gene end was trimmed by 5 bases and the J gene end by 4 bases; junction bases not matched to a gene: 9. CDR3 nucleotides: TGTGCCAGCAGTAACGGACAGGGGGCGAGTAGCTATGGCTACACCTTC. Amino acid sequence: CASSNGQGASSYGYTF.

The rearrangement joins TRBV4-3 to TRBJ1-1; weak D call: TRBD1 (5 bases). V gave up 0 bases and J gave up 4 bases, with 12 bases separating them. The CDR3 totals 15 residues. Germline lookup yields CDR1 LGHNA and CDR2 YSLEER. CDR3 loop: CASSQELGRGTEAFF. CDR3 DNA sequence: TGCGCCAGCAGCCAAGAGCTGGGTAGGGGCACTGAAGCTTTCTTT.

The chain employs TRBV12-5 and TRBJ1-1; D is possibly TRBD1 (5 bases). The CDR3 is made up of 13 amino acids. From germline, CDR1 is LGHNT and CDR2 FRNRAP. V was trimmed by 3 bases and J by 7 bases, leaving 12 bases between them. CDR3 protein: CASGLKGLGEAFF. The CDR3 DNA sequence: TGTGCTAGTGGTTTAAAGGGGCTTGGTGAAGCTTTCTTT.

This clonotype was counted at least ten times. The chain joins TRBV16 to TRBJ1-1; no clear D. CDR1 and CDR2 from the germline V gene are KGHSY and FQNENV. The CDR3 contains 13 residues. V was shortened by 2 bases and J by 11 bases, with 15 bases between the two germline ends. The CDR3, as DNA: TGTGCCAGCAGCCAAGCTTCGGGGTTAGGGGCTTTCTTT. Translated: CASSQASGLGAFF. The full variable domain, rest sourced from reference TRBV16 and TRBJ1-1, is GEEVAQTPKHLVRGEGQKAKLYCAPIKGHSYVFWYQQVLKNEFKFLISFQNENVFDETGMPKERFSAKCLPNSPCSLEIQATKLEDSAVYFCASSQASGLGAFFGQGTRLTVV.

The chain couples TRBV4-3 to TRBJ2-1, with D possibly matching TRBD1 (6 bases). The CDR3 runs to 16 residues. Germline CDR1 and CDR2: LGHNA and YSLEER. Trimming took 0 bases from V and 3 from J, leaving 12 bases between them. This chain's CDR3 is CASSQDWVGGYNEQFF. The CDR3, as DNA: TGCGCCAGCAGCCAAGATTGGGTAGGGGGCTACAATGAGCAGTTCTTC.

This chain connects TRBV7-6 to TRBJ2-2; 7 nucleotides match TRBD1. Germline V gene sequence: CDR1 SGHVS, CDR2 FNYEAQ. The trim removed 2 bases at V and 6 bases at J, leaving 6 bases unmatched. The CDR3 spans 15 residues. The CDR3 here is CASSLRNRGPGELFF. DNA for the CDR3: TGTGCCAGCAGCTTACGAAACAGGGGACCCGGGGAGCTGTTTTTT. Supplemented by reference TRBV7-6 and TRBJ2-2, the full variable domain reads GAGVSQSPRYKVTKRGQDVALRCDPISGHVSLYWYRQALGQGPEFLTYFNYEAQQDKSGLPNDRFSAERPEGSISTLTIQRTEQRDSAMYRCASSLRNRGPGELFFGEGSRLTVL.

This clonotype has at least ten counts. V and J are TRBV20-1 and TRBJ2-3; 14 bases fit TRBD2. The CDR3 length is 13 residues. J was trimmed by 4 bases and V by 7 bases; bases with no gene match: 1. CDR1 and CDR2 from the germline V gene are DFQATT and SNEGSKA (reference sequence). CDR3 coding DNA: TGCAGTGGGGGACTAGCGGGGGCAGATACGCAGTATTTT. Protein sequence: CSGGLAGADTQYF.

V usage is TRBV6-1 and J usage is TRBJ2-1; D might be TRBD2 (6 bases). Germline loops: CDR1 MNHNS, CDR2 SASEGT. There are 16 residues in the CDR3. Trimming cost V 6 bases and J 6 bases, with 21 bases left between them. This CDR3 reads CASRRPGLIAPNEQFF. DNA of the CDR3: TGTGCCAGCAGACGCCCGGGACTTATAGCGCCCAATGAGCAGTTCTTC.

This rearrangement joins TRBV28 to TRBJ1-2, with D unresolved. The CDR3 length is 12 residues. Trimming removed 5 bases from V and 3 bases from J, with 7 bases in between. Germline values: CDR1 MDHEN, CDR2 SYDVKM. The CDR3 spells CASSPPYYGYTF. In nucleotides, the CDR3 is TGTGCCAGCAGTCCACCGTACTATGGCTACACCTTC.

Ten or more counts support this clonotype. The V and J genes are TRBV7-2 and TRBJ2-2, with 8 bases lining up with TRBD2. Looked up from germline, CDR1 is SGHTA and CDR2 is FQGNSA. The CDR3 runs to 15 residues. V dropped 2 bases and J dropped 1; count of bases not matched to a gene: 0. CDR3 loop: CASSLRGGNTGELFF. The CDR3 DNA reads as TGTGCCAGCAGCTTACGGGGGGGGAACACCGGGGAGCTGTTTTTT.

This clonotype was recorded a few times. The chain is built from TRBV28 and TRBJ1-5; 7 nucleotides align to TRBD1. Trimming cost V 3 bases and J 1 base; bases outside gene matches: 3. CDR3 size: 15 residues. CDR1 MDHEN and CDR2 SYDVKM come from the germline V gene. CDR3 nucleotide sequence: TGTGCCAGCAGTTTCTGGGGACAGAGCAATCAGCCCCAGCATTTT. The encoded protein is CASSFWGQSNQPQHF.

V and J are TRBV7-2 and TRBJ2-7; D is undetermined. Germline V gene data show CDR1 as SGHTA and CDR2 as FQGNSA. The CDR3 contains 12 residues. V was cut by 4 bases and J by 3 bases, with 7 bases left in between. Here the CDR3 reads CASSWRDYEQYF. As DNA, the CDR3 is TGTGCCAGCAGCTGGCGAGACTACGAGCAGTACTTC.

This clonotype was seen at least ten times. V and J are TRBV4-2 and TRBJ1-2, with 9 bases that match TRBD1. V lost 1 base, J lost 8 bases, and 5 bases stayed unmatched. The CDR3 runs 14 residues. Germline V CDR1 and CDR2: LGHNA, YNFKEQ. The CDR3 DNA reads TGTGCCAGCAGCCAAGGGACAGGGGTGCGGGGCTACACCTTC. Its protein is CASSQGTGVRGYTF.

The chain couples TRBV7-2 to TRBJ1-2; TRBD1 is a possible D gene (5 bases). V was pared by 7 bases and J by 8 bases, with 20 bases between. Germline V gene data show CDR1 as SGHTA and CDR2 as FQGNSA. This CDR3 region has 14 residues. CDR3 protein: CASTTYRTIEGYTF. The CDR3 coding sequence is TGTGCCAGCACCACATACAGGACTATAGAAGGCTACACCTTC. Together with reference TRBV7-2 and TRBJ1-2, the CDR3 gives the full variable domain: GAGVSQSPSNKVTEKGKDVELRCDPISGHTALYWYRQSLGQGLEFLIYFQGNSAPDKSGLPSDRFSAERTGGSVSTLTIQRTQQEDSAVYLCASTTYRTIEGYTFGSGTRLTVV.

This chain connects TRBV7-3 to TRBJ2-1, with TRBD2 identical over 8 bases. J lost 8 bases, V lost 5 bases, and 11 bases had no gene match. Germline values: CDR1 SGHTA, CDR2 FQGTGA. The CDR3 has 15 residues. This CDR3 reads CASSQSGGELDEQFF. CDR3 coding DNA: TGTGCCAGCAGCCAATCCGGGGGGGAGCTCGATGAGCAGTTCTTC.

This clonotype was found a few times. The V and J genes are TRBV11-2 and TRBJ1-2; D possibly corresponds to TRBD1 (5 bases). Germline values: CDR1 SGHAT, CDR2 FQNNGV. The germline V and J ends were trimmed by 5 bases and 5 bases, with 15 bases remaining between them. The CDR3 contains 14 residues. CDR3: CASSPNLRDYGYTF. Written as DNA, the CDR3 is TGTGCCAGCAGCCCTAACCTCAGGGATTATGGCTACACCTTC.

The rearrangement uses TRBV28 and TRBJ1-1, with D uncertain. The V gene lost 7 bases and the J gene lost 11 bases, with 14 bases spanning the gap. The germline V gene encodes CDR1 MDHEN and CDR2 SYDVKM. CDR3 size: 11 residues. CDR3 residues: CASTNGVRAFF. The CDR3 bases are TGTGCCAGCACCAACGGGGTCCGCGCTTTCTTT. Drawing the rest from reference TRBV28 and TRBJ1-1, the complete variable domain is DVKVTQSSRYLVKRTGEKVFLECVQDMDHENMFWYRQDPGLGLRLIYFSYDVKMKEKGDIPEGYSVSREKKERFSLILESASTNQTSMYLCASTNGVRAFFGQGTRLTVV.

This clonotype was observed at least ten times. The genes are TRBV12-3 or TRBV12-4 and TRBJ1-1, with 7 bases lining up with TRBD1. The CDR3 runs 14 residues. The J segment lost 1 base and the V segment lost 6 bases, leaving 5 bases of the junction unmatched. The CDR3: CASSRGQQNTEAFF. CDR3 DNA: TGTGCCAGCAGCCGGGGACAGCAGAACACTGAAGCTTTCTTT.

The chain recombines TRBV5-1 with TRBJ2-6; the D is unclear. Trimming removed 3 bases at V and 1 base at J, with 11 bases between. The CDR3 spans 16 residues. CDR1 and CDR2 (germline): SGHRS, YFSETQ. The CDR3 DNA reads TGCGCCAGCAGCTCTGAGGTCGGGTCTGGGGCCAACGTCCTGACTTTC. It yields the protein CASSSEVGSGANVLTF.

This chain links TRBV7-2 with TRBJ2-3; 8 bases are shared with TRBD2. This CDR3 comprises 17 residues. The V and J ends lost 1 base and 2 bases, in that order; junction bases with no gene match: 8. Germline assignment: CDR1 SGHTA and CDR2 FQGNSA. Here the CDR3 reads CASSLVPRGVVTDTQYF. The CDR3 DNA sequence: TGTGCCAGCAGCTTAGTTCCGCGGGGGGTTGTCACAGATACGCAGTATTTT. The full variable domain, its missing parts supplied by reference TRBV7-2 and TRBJ2-3, is GAGVSQSPSNKVTEKGKDVELRCDPISGHTALYWYRQSLGQGLEFLIYFQGNSAPDKSGLPSDRFSAERTGGSVSTLTIQRTQQEDSAVYLCASSLVPRGVVTDTQYFGPGTRLTVL.

This clonotype was observed many times. The chain links TRBV5-1 to TRBJ2-7; D may be TRBD2 (6 bases). Germline-derived CDR1 and CDR2 are SGHRS and YFSETQ. V dropped 7 bases and J dropped 6 bases, with 17 bases sitting between them. The CDR3 sequence is 13 residues long. CDR3 DNA: TGCGCCAGCCAAATGGGGGGAACTCCCGAGCAGTACTTC. This encodes CASQMGGTPEQYF.

This clonotype appeared a few times. The genes are TRBV5-6 and TRBJ2-7; D uncertain. CDR3 size: 15 residues. V was trimmed by 7 bases and J by 0 bases, leaving 17 bases between them. Germline-derived CDR1 and CDR2 are SGHDT and YYEEEE. DNA of the CDR3: TGTGCCAGCCAACCCGGGCAGTCGAGCTCCTACGAGCAGTACGTC. Amino acids: CASQPGQSSSYEQYV.

The rearrangement uses TRBV9 and TRBJ2-3; D is possibly TRBD2 (7 bases). The CDR3 loop spans 15 amino acids. Between the trimmed V and J ends, which lost 4 bases and 6 bases, there was a span of 18 bases. The germline CDR1 and CDR2 sequences are SGDLS and YYNGEE. CDR3 DNA: TGTGCCAGCAGCTTCTTGGGGGGGCCGGCGGATACGCAGTATTTT. It encodes CASSFLGGPADTQYF.